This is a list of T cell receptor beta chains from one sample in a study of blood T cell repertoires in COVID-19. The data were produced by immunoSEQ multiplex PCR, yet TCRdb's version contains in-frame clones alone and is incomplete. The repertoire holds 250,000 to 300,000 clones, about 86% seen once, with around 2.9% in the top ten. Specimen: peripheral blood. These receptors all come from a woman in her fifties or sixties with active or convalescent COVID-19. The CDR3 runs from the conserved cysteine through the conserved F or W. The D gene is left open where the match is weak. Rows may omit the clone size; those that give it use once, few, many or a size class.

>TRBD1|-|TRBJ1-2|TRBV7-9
CASSLVGQGRSYGYTF
TGTGCCAGCAGCTTGGTAGGACAGGGGCGTTCCTATGGCTACACCTTC
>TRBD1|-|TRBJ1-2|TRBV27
CASSSGQGGSWSYGYTF
TGTGCCAGCAGTTCCGGACAGGGGGGTTCATGGTCCTATGGCTACACCTTC
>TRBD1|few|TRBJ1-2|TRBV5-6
CASSWTTGEANYGYTF
TGTGCCAGCAGTTGGACGACAGGGGAAGCTAACTATGGCTACACCTTC
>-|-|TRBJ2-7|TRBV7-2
CASSGGRGSSYEQYF
TGTGCCAGCAGCGGCGGACGGGGGAGCTCCTACGAGCAGTACTTC
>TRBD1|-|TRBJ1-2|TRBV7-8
CASSLGLGGPYGYTF
TGTGCCAGCAGCTTAGGGTTAGGGGGCCCCTATGGCTACACCTTC
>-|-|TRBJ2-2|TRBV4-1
CASSHPIVGGAHTGELFF
TGCGCCAGCAGCCATCCCATAGTAGGAGGGGCGCACACCGGGGAGCTGTTTTTT
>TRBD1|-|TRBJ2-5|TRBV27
CASSDRDRGGYETQYF
TGTGCCAGCAGTGACCGGGACAGGGGTGGTTATGAGACCCAGTACTTC
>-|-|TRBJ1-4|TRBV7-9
CASSHPGATNEKLFF
TGTGCCAGCAGCCACCCAGGGGCAACTAATGAAAAACTGTTTTTT
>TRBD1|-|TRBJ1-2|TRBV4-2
CASSRPVSQGQGGYTF
TGTGCCAGCAGCCGACCCGTATCACAGGGGCAGGGGGGCTACACCTTC
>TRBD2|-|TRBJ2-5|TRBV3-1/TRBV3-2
CASSLGLAGDQETQYF
TGTGCCAGCAGCCTCGGACTAGCGGGGGACCAAGAGACCCAGTACTTC
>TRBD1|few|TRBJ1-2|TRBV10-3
CAIRTGGDGYTF
TGTGCCATCAGGACAGGGGGGGATGGCTACACCTTC
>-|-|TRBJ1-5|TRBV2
CASSDVGVPAQGGVEGNQPQHF
TGTGCCAGCAGTGACGTGGGCGTACCCGCACAGGGAGGGGTTGAAGGCAATCAGCCCCAGCATTTT
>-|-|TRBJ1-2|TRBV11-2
CATGGTRAGYTF
TGTGCCACCGGAGGGACCAGGGCTGGCTACACCTTC
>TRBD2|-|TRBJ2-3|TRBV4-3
CASSQGPSGGADTQYF
TGCGCCAGCAGCCAGGGTCCTAGCGGGGGGGCAGATACGCAGTATTTT
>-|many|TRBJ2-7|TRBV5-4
CASSFLSTDEQYF
TGTGCCAGCAGCTTCTTATCGACTGACGAGCAGTACTTC
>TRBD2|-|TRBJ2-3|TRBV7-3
CASSTGLAGVRDTQYF
TGTGCCAGCAGCACCGGACTAGCGGGCGTCCGAGATACGCAGTATTTT
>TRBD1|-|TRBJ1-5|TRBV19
CASSTSTGQGFQPQHF
TGTGCCAGTAGTACTTCTACGGGACAGGGATTTCAGCCCCAGCATTTT
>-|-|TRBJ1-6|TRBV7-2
CASSLMQAYNSPLHF
TGTGCCAGCAGCTTAATGCAGGCCTATAATTCACCCCTCCACTTT
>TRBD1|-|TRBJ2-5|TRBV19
CASSTNRGRLGETQYF
TGTGCCAGTAGTACGAACAGGGGGCGCTTGGGGGAGACCCAGTACTTC
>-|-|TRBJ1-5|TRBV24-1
CATSDSLGGPQHF
TGTGCCACCAGTGATTCACTAGGGGGGCCCCAGCATTTT
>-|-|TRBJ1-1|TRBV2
CASGDATGTEAFF
TGTGCCAGCGGTGACGCTACAGGGACTGAAGCTTTCTTT
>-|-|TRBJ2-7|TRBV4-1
CASSQDGETGEQYF
TGCGCCAGCAGCCAAGATGGGGAGACAGGCGAGCAGTACTTC
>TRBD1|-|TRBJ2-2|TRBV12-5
CASAGRQGTDTGELFF
TGTGCTAGTGCCGGCAGACAGGGGACGGACACCGGGGAGCTGTTTTTT
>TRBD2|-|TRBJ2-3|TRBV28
CASSLPLAGMSQRVPTDTQYF
TGTGCCAGCAGTTTACCTCTAGCGGGCATGAGCCAACGGGTTCCGACAGATACGCAGTATTTT
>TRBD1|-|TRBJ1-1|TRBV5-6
CASARQGVNTEAFF
TGTGCCAGCGCACGACAGGGGGTAAACACTGAAGCTTTCTTT
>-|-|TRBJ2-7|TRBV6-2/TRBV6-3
CASSYPSRAYEQYF
TGTGCCAGCAGTTACCCTAGCCGTGCCTACGAGCAGTACTTC
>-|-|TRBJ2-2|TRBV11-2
CASSLDQQGTGELFF
TGTGCCAGCAGCTTAGATCAACAGGGCACCGGGGAGCTGTTTTTT
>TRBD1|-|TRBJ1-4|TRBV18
CASSPGTGINEKLFF
TGTGCCAGCTCACCCGGGACAGGAATTAATGAAAAACTGTTTTTT
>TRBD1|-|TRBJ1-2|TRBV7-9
CASRLTGGIYGYTF
TGTGCCAGCAGGCTAACAGGGGGTATCTATGGCTACACCTTC
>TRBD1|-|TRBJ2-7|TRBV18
CASSPGQGVGEQYF
TGTGCCAGCTCACCGGGACAGGGGGTGGGCGAGCAGTACTTC
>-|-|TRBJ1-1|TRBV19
CASSVQMSTEAFF
TGTGCCAGCAGCGTACAAATGAGCACTGAAGCTTTCTTT
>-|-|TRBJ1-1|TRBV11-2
CASSLAGYTEAFF
TGTGCCAGCAGCTTAGCAGGGTATACTGAAGCTTTCTTT
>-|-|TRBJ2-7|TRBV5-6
CASSDIGEVSYEQYF
TGTGCCAGCAGCGACATTGGGGAGGTTTCCTACGAGCAGTACTTC
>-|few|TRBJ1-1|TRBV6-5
CASSLKIRTEAFF
TGTGCCAGCAGCCTAAAAATTCGCACTGAAGCTTTCTTT
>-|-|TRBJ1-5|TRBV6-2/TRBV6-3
CASSYQTREGPQHF
TGTGCCAGCAGTTACCAGACCCGGGAGGGGCCCCAGCATTTT
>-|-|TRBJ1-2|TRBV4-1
CASSQEDTKYGYTF
TGCGCCAGCAGCCAAGAGGACACAAAGTATGGCTACACCTTC
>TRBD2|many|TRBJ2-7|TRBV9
CASSPHGTSGSYEQYF
TGTGCCAGCAGCCCCCACGGGACTAGCGGGTCCTACGAGCAGTACTTC
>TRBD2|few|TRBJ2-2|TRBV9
CASSKTSGGDPRTGELFF
TGTGCCAGCAGCAAAACTAGCGGGGGGGACCCGAGGACCGGGGAGCTGTTTTTT
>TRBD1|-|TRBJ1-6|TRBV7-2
CASSLSPGTGAGDSPLHF
TGTGCCAGCAGTCTTAGCCCCGGTACAGGGGCAGGGGATTCACCCCTCCACTTT
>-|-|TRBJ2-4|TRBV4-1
CASSQRFLAKNIQYF
TGCGCCAGCAGCCAGCGTTTCCTAGCCAAAAACATTCAGTACTTC
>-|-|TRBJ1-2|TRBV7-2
CASSTTLSYGYTF
TGTGCCAGCAGTACCACACTATCTTATGGCTACACCTTC
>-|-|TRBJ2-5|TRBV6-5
CASSYGPTRYQETQYF
TGTGCCAGCAGTTACGGTCCGACCAGGTATCAAGAGACCCAGTACTTC
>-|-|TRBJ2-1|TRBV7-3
CASSSTTGYEQFF
TGTGCCAGCAGCTCCACGACGGGTTATGAGCAGTTCTTC
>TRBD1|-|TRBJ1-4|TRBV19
CASSGDREIYEKLFF
TGTGCCAGTAGTGGGGACAGGGAGATCTATGAAAAACTGTTTTTT
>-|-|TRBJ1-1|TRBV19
CASSILGGAEAFF
TGTGCCAGTAGTATCCTTGGCGGAGCTGAAGCTTTCTTT
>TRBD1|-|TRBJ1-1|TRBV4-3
CASSPRPWTGDHTEAFF
TGCGCCAGCAGCCCACGACCTTGGACAGGGGATCACACTGAAGCTTTCTTT
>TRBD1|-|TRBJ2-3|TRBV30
CAWSPPGQGREDTQYF
TGTGCCTGGAGTCCACCGGGACAGGGGAGGGAGGATACGCAGTATTTT
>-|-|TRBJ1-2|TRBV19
CASSRRGYGYTF
TGTGCCAGTAGTAGGCGGGGCTATGGCTACACCTTC
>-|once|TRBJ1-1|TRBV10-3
CAISESISMNTEAFF
TGTGCCATCAGTGAGTCGATATCTATGAACACTGAAGCTTTCTTT
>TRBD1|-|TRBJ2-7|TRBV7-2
CASSSRQGTYEQYF
TGTGCCAGCAGCTCAAGACAGGGCACCTACGAGCAGTACTTC
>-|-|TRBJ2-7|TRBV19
CASRFGLGSSYEQYF
TGTGCCAGTAGATTTGGGCTAGGGAGCTCCTACGAGCAGTACTTC
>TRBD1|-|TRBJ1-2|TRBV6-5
CASSYSSIGQGHGYTF
TGTGCCAGCAGTTACTCGTCAATCGGACAGGGCCATGGCTACACCTTC
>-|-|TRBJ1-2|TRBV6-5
CASSPTGNYGYTF
TGTGCCAGCAGCCCAACAGGGAACTATGGCTACACCTTC
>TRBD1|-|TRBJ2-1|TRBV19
CASSTFDRGLNEQFF
TGTGCCAGTAGTACTTTTGACAGGGGGCTTAATGAGCAGTTCTTC